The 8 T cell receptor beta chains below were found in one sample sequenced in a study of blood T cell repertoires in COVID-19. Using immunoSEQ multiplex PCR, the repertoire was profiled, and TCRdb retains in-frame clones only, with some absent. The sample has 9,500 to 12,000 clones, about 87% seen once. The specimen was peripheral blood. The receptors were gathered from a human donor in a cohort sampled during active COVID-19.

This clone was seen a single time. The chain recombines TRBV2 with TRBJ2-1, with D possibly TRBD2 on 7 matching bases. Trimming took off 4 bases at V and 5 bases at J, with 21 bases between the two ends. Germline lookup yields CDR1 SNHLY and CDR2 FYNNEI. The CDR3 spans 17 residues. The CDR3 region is CASSGPGRGLYDNEQFF. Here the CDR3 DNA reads TGTGCCAGCAGTGGCCCAGGGCGGGGGCTTTACGACAATGAGCAGTTCTTC.

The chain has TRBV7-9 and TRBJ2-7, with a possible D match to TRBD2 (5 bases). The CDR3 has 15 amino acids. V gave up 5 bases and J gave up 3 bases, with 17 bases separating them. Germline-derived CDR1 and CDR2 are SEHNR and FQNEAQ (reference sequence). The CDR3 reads CASSPRGLAVYEQYF. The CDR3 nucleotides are TGTGCCAGCAGCCCCCGCGGGCTAGCAGTCTACGAGCAGTACTTC. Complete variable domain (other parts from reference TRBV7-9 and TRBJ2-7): DTGVSQNPRHKITKRGQNVTFRCDPISEHNRLYWYRQTLGQGPEFLTYFQNEAQLEKSRLLSDRFSAERPKGSFSTLEIQRTEQGDSAMYLCASSPRGLAVYEQYFGPGTRLTVT.

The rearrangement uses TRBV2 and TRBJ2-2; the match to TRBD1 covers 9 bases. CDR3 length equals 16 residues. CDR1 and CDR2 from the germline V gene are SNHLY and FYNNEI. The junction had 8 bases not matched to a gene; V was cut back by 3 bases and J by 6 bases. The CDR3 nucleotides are TGTGCCAGCAGTGAGGGACAGGGTTTACAGGCCGGGGAGCTGTTTTTT. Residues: CASSEGQGLQAGELFF.

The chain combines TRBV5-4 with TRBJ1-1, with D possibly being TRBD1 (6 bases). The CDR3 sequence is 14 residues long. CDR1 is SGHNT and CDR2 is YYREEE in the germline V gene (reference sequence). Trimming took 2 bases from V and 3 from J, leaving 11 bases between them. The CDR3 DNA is TGTGCCAGCAGCTTTGGGGGCGCTTACACTGAAGCTTTCTTT. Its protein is CASSFGGAYTEAFF.

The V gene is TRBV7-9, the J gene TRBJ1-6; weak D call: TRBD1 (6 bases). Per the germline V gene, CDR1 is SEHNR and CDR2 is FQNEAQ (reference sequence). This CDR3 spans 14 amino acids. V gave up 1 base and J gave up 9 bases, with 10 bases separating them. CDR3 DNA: TGTGCCAGCAGCTTAGGGCAGGGGTTTTCACCCCTCCACTTT. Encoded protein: CASSLGQGFSPLHF.

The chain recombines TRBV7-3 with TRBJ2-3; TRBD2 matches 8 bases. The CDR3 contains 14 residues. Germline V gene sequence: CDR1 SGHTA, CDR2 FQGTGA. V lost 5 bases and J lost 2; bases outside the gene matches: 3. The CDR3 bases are TGTGCCAGCAGCCCGGGGGGGCTCACAGATACGCAGTATTTT. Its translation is CASSPGGLTDTQYF.

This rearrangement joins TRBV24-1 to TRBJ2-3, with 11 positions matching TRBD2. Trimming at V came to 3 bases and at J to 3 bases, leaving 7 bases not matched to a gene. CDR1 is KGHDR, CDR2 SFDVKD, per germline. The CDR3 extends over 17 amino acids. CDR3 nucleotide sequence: TGTGCCACCAGTGATGTGACTAGCGGGGCCTCAACAGATACGCAGTATTTT. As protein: CATSDVTSGASTDTQYF.

Written as DNA, the CDR3 is TGTGCCAGCAGCCTACGCCAGGGGGCGGTAGATACGCAGTATTTT. Amino acids: CASSLRQGAVDTQYF. The J gene is TRBJ2-3, the V gene TRBV3-1 (or the pseudogene TRBV3-2); TRBD1 matches at 8 bases. CDR3 size: 15 residues. The germline V gene has CDR1 LGHDT and CDR2 YNNKEL (reference sequence). Trimming took 4 bases from V and 5 from J; bases not matched to a gene: 8.